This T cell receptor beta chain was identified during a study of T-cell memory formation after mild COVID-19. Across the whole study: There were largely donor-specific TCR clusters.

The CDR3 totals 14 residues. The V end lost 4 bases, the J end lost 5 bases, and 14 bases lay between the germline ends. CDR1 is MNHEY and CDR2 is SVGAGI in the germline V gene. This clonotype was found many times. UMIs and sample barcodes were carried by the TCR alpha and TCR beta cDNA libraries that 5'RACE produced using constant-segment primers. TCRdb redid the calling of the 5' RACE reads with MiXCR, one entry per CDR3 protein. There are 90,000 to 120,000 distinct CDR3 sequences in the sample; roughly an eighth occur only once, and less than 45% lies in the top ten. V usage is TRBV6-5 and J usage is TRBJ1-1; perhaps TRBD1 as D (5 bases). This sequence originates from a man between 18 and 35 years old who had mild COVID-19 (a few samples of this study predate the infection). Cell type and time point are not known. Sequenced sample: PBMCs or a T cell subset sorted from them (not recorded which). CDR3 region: CASSSGDRGTEAFF. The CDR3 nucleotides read TGTGCCAGCAGTTCAGGCGACAGAGGGACTGAAGCTTTCTTT.